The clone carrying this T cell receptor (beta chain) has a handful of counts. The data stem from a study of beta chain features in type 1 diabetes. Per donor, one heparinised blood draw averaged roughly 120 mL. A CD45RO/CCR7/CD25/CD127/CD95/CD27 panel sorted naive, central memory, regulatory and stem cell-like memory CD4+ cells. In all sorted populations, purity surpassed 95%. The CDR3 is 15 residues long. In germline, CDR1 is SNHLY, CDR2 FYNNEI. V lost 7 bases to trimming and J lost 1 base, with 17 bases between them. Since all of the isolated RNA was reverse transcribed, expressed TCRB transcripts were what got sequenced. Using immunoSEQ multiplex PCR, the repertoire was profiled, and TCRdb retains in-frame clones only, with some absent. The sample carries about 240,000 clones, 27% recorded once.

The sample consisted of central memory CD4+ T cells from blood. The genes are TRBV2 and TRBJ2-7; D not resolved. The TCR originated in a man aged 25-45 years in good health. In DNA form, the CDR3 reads TGTGCCAGCAACAAAAAAGTAGGCCTTTCCTACGAGCAGTACTTC. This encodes CASNKKVGLSYEQYF. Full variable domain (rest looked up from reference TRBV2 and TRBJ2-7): EPEVTQTPSHQVTQMGQEVILRCVPISNHLYFYWYRQILGQKVEFLVSFYNNEISEKSEIFDDQFSVERPDGSNFTLKIRSTKLEDSAMYFCASNKKVGLSYEQYFGPGTRLTVT.